This T cell receptor beta chain is drawn from a study of graft-versus-host responses after intestinal transplantation. The germline gives CDR1 SEHNR, CDR2 FQNEAQ (reference sequence). Trimming cost V 5 bases and J 2 bases, with 7 bases left between them. The length of the CDR3 is 12 residues. As to this clone: Its target is not known.

This table comes from immunoSEQ multiplex PCR, and its TCRdb copy is limited to in-frame clones, with some not included. The sample gives about 35,000 clones, around 94% of which show up once; 0.76% is in the top ten. Regarding the study as a whole: The study associated peak circulating GvH clone levels with early post-transplant HvG declines. The authors found GvH clones in recipient marrow, some appearing first in ileum or blood.

The chain has TRBV7-9 and TRBJ2-7; D gene uncertain. The source of this sequence is a human patient who received an intestinal transplant, so some T cells may come from the graft donor. The sample in question was PBMCs, obtained 16 days after intestinal transplant. This CDR3 reads CASSPNTYEQYF. The CDR3 coding sequence is TGTGCCAGCAGCCCGAATACCTACGAGCAGTACTTC.